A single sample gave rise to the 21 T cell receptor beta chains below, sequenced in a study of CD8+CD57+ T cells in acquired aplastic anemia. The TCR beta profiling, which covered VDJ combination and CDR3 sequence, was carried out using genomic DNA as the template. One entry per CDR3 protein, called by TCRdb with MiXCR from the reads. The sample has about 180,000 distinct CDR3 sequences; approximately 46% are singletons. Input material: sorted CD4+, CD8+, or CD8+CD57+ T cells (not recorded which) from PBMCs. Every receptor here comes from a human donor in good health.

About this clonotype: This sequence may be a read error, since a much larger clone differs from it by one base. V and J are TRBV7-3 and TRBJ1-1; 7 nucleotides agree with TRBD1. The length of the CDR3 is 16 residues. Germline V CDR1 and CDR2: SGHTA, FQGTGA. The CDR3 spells CASSPSQGPVNTEGFF. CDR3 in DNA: TGTGCCAGCAGCCCCTCACAGGGGCCTGTGAACACTGAAGGTTTCTTT. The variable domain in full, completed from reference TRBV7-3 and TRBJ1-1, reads GAGVSQTPSNKVTEKGKYVELRCDPISGHTALYWYRQSLGQGPEFLIYFQGTGAADDSGLPNDRFFAVRPEGSVSTLKIQRTERGDSAVYLCASSPSQGPVNTEGFFGQGTRLTVV.

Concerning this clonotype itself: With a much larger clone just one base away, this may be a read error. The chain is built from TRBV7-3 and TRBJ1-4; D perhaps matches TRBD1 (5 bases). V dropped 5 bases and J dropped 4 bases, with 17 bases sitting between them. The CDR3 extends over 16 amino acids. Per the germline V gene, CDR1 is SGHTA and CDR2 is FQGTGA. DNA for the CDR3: TGTGCCAGCAGCCTTTGTTGGGGCAGACTTAATGAAAAACTGTTTTTT. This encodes CASSLCWGRLNEKLFF. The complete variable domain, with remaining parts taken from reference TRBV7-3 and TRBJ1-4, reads GAGVSQTPSNKVTEKGKYVELRCDPISGHTALYWYRQSLGQGPEFLIYFQGTGAADDSGLPNDRFFAVRPEGSVSTLKIQRTERGDSAVYLCASSLCWGRLNEKLFFGSGTQLSVL.

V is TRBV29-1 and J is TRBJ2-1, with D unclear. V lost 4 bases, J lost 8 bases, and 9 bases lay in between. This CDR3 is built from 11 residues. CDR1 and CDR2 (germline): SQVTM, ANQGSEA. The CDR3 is CSVAPTYEQFF. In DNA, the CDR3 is TGCAGCGTTGCCCCGACTTATGAGCAGTTCTTC.

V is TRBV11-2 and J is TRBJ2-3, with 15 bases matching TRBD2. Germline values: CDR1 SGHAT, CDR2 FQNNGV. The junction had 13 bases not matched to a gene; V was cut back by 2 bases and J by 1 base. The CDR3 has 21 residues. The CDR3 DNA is TGTGCCAGCAGCTTACAGCCTTGGGGACTAGCGGGAGGAGTAGGCACAGATACGCAGTATTTT. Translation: CASSLQPWGLAGGVGTDTQYF.

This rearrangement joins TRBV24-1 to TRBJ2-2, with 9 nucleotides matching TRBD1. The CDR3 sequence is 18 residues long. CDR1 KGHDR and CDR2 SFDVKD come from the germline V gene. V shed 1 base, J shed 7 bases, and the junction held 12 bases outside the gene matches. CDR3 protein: CATSDLSGQGYLGGELFF. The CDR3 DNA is TGTGCCACCAGTGATTTATCGGGACAGGGTTATCTTGGCGGGGAGCTGTTTTTT.

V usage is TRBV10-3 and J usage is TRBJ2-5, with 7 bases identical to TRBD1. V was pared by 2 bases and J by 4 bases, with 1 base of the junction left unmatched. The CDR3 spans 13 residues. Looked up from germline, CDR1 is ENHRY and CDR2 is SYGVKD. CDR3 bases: TGTGCCATCAGTGAGGACAGGGCAGAGACCCAGTACTTC. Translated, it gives CAISEDRAETQYF.

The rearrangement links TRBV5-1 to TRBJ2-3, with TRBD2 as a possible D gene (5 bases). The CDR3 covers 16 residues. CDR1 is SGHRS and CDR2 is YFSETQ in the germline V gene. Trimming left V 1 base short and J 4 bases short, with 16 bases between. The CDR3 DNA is TGCGCCAGCAGCTTGCCTAGAGGGCTAGAACCAGATACGCAGTATTTT. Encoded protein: CASSLPRGLEPDTQYF.

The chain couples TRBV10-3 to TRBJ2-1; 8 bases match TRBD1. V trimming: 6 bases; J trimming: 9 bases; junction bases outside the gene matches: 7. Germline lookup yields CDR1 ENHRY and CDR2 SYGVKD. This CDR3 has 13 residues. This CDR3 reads CAIRGDRRSEQFF. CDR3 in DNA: TGTGCCATCAGGGGGGACAGGCGCTCTGAGCAGTTCTTC.

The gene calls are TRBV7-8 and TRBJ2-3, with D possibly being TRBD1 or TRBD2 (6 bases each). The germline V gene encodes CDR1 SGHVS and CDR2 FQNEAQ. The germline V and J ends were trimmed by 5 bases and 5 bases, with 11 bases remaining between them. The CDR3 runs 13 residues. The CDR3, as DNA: TGTGCCAGCAGCCCGGGGGCGTTAGATACGCAGTATTTT. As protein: CASSPGALDTQYF. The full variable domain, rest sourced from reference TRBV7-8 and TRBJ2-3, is GAGVSQSPRYKVAKRGQDVALRCDPISGHVSLFWYQQALGQGPEFLTYFQNEAQLDKSGLPSDRFFAERPEGSVSTLKIQRTQQEDSAVYLCASSPGALDTQYFGPGTRLTVL.

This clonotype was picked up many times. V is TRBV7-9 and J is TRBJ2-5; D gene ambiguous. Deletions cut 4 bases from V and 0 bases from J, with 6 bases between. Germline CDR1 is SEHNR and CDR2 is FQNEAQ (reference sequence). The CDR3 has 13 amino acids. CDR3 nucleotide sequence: TGTGCCAGCAGCTCGACCAACCAAGAGACCCAGTACTTC. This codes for CASSSTNQETQYF.

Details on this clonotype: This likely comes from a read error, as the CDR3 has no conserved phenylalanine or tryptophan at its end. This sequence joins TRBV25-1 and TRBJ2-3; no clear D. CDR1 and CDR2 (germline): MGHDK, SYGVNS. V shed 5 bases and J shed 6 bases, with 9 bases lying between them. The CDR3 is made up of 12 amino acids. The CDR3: CASSRATDTQYL. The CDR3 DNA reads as TGTGCCAGCAGTAGGGCAACGGATACGCAGTATCTT.

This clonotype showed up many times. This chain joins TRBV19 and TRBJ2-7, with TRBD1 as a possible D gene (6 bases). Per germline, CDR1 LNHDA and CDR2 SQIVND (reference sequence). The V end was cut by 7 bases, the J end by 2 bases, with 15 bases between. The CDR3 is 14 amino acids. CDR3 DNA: TGTGCCAGTACCGCCGGGACAACAACCTACGAGCAGTACTTC. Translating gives CASTAGTTTYEQYF.

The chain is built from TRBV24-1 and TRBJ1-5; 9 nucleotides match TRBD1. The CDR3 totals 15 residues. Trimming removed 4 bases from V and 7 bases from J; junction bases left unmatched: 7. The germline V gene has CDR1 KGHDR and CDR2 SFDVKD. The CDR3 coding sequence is TGTGCCACCAGTGAATCCACAGGGGGCTGGCAGCCCCAGCATTTT. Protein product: CATSESTGGWQPQHF.

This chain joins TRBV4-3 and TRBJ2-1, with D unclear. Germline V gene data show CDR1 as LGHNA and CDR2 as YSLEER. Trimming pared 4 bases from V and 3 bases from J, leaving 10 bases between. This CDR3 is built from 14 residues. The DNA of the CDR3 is TGCGCCAGCAGCCGAGATGATAACTACAATGAGCAGTTCTTC. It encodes CASSRDDNYNEQFF.

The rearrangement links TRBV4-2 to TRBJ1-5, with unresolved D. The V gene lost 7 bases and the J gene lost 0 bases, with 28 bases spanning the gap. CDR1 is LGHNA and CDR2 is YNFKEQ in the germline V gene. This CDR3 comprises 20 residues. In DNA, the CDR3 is TGTGCCAGCACCCCTAAGGGCCGAACCCCGACATATTATAGCAATCAGCCCCAGCATTTT. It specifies CASTPKGRTPTYYSNQPQHF.

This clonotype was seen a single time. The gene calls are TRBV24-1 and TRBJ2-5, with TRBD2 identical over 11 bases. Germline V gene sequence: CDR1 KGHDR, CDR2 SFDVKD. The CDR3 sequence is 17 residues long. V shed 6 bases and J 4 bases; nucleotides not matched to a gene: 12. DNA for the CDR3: TGTGCCACCAGTCCCAAAAACGGTCTAGCGGGAGGAGAGACCCAGTACTTC. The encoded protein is CATSPKNGLAGGETQYF.

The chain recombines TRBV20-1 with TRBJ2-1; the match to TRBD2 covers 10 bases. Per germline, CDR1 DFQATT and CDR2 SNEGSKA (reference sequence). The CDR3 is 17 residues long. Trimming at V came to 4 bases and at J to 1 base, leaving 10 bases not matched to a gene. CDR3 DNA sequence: TGCAGTGCTAAATGGATCAGCGGGAGGGCTTCCTACAATGAGCAGTTCTTC. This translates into CSAKWISGRASYNEQFF.

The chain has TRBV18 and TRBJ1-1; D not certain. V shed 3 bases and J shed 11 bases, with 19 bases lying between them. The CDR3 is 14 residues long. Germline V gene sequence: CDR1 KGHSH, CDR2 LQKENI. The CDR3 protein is CASSPPSQNDPAFF. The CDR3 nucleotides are TGTGCCAGCTCACCCCCATCCCAGAACGACCCCGCTTTCTTT.

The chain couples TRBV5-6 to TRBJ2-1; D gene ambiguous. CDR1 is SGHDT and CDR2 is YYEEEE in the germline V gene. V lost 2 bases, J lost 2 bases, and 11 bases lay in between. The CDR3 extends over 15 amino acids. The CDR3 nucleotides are TGTGCCAGCAGCTTAGGTCGATCTACCTACAATGAGCAGTTCTTC. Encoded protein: CASSLGRSTYNEQFF. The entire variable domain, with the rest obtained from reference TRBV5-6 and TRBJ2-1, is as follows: DAGVTQSPTHLIKTRGQQVTLRCSPKSGHDTVSWYQQALGQGPQFIFQYYEEEERQRGNFPDRFSGHQFPNYSSELNVNALLLGDSALYLCASSLGRSTYNEQFFGPGTRLTVL.

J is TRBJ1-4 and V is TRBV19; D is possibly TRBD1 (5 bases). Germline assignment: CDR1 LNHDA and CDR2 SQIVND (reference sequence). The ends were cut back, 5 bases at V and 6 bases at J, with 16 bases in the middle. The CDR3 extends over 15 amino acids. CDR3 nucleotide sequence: TGTGCCAGTAGTCCCCACCGGGGGTCCGATGAAAAACTGTTTTTT. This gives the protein CASSPHRGSDEKLFF.

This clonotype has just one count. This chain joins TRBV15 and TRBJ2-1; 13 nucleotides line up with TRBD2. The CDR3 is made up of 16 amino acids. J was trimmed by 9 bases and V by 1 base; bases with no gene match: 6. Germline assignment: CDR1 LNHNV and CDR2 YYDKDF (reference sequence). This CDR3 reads CATSRAGTSGMGEQFF. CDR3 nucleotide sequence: TGTGCCACCAGCAGAGCCGGGACTAGCGGGATGGGTGAGCAGTTCTTC.